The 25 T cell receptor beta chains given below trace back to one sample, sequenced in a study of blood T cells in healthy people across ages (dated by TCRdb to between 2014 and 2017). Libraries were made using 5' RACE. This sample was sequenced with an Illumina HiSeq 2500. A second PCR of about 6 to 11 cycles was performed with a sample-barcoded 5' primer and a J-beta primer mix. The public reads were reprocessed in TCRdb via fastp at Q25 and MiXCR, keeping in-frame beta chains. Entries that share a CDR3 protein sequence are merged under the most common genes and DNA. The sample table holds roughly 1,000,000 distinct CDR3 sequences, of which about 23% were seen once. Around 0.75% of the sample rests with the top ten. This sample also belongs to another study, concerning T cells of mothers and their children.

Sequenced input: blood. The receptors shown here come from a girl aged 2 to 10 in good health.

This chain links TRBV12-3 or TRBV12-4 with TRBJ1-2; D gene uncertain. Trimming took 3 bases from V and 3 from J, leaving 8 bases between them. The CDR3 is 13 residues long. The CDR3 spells CASSLPGHYGYTF. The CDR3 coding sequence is TGTGCCAGCAGTTTGCCAGGCCACTATGGCTACACCTTC.

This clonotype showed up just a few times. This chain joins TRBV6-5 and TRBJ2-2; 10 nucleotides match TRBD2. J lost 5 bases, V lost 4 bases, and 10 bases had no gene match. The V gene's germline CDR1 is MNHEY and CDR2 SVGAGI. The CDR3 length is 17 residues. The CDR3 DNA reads TGTGCCAGCAGTTGGGCTAGCGGGAGATCGGGGACCGGGGAGCTGTTTTTT. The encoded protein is CASSWASGRSGTGELFF.

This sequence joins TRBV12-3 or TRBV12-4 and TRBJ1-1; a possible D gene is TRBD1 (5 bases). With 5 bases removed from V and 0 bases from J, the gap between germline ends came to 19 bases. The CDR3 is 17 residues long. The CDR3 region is CASSPRRVPSVNTEAFF. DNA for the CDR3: TGTGCCAGCAGTCCCCGCAGGGTCCCGTCTGTGAACACTGAAGCTTTCTTT.

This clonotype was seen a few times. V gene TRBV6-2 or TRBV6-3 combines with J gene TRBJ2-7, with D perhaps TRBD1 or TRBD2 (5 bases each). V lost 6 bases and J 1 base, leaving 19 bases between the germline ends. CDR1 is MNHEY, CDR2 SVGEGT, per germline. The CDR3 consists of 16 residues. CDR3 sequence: CASSPLPRGRSYEQYF. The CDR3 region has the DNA TGTGCCAGCAGCCCCCTTCCCCGGGGCAGATCCTACGAGCAGTACTTC.

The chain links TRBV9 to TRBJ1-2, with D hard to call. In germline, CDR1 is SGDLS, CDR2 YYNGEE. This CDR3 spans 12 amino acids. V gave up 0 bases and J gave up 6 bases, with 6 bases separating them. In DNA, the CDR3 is TGTGCCAGCAGCGTAGACGGGGATGGCTACACCTTC. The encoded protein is CASSVDGDGYTF.

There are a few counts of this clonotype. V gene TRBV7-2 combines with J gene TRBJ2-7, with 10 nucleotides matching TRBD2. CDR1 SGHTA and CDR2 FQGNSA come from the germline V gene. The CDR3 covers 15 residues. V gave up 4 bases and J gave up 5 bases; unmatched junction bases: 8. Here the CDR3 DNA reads TGTGCCAGCAGCTCCCTAGCGGGAGTGGGAGACGAGCAGTACTTC. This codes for CASSSLAGVGDEQYF.

For the CDR3, the DNA is TGCGCCAGCAGCCAAGGACGAGGGGGAAACCAAGAGACCCAGTACTTC. Its protein is CASSQGRGGNQETQYF. The V call is TRBV4-1, the J call TRBJ2-5, with D maybe TRBD1 (6 bases). V lost 1 base and J lost 0, with 12 bases in between. From germline, CDR1 is MGHRA and CDR2 YSYEKL. The CDR3 is 16 amino acids.

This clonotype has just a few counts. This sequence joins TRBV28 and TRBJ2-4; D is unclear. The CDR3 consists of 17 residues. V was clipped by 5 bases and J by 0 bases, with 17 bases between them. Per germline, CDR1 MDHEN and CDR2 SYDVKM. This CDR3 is CASSPSKGSLAKNIQYF. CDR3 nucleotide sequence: TGTGCCAGCAGTCCCAGCAAGGGTAGTCTAGCCAAAAACATTCAGTACTTC.

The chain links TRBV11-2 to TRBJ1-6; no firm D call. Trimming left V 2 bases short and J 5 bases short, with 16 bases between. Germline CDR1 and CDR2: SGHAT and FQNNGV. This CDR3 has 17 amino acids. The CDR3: CASSLFRPRKNNSPLHF. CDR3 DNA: TGTGCCAGCAGCTTATTCAGGCCGAGAAAAAATAATTCACCCCTCCACTTT.

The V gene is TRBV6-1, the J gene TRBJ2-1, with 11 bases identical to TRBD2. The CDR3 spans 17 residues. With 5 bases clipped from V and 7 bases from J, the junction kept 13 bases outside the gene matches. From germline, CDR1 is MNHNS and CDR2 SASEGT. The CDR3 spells CASSQTLLAGVDNEQFF. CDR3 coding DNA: TGTGCCAGCAGTCAAACGTTACTAGCGGGGGTGGATAATGAGCAGTTCTTC.

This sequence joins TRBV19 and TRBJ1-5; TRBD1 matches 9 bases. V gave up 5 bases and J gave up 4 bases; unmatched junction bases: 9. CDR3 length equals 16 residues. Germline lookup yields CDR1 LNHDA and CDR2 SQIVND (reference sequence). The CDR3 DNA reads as TGTGCCAGTAGTTTCTTACAGGGGGCTGATAATCAGCCCCAGCATTTT. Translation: CASSFLQGADNQPQHF.

Here the CDR3 DNA reads TGTGCCAGCAGCCAGAAAAGCGGGACCCAAGAGACCCAGTACTTC. This gives the protein CASSQKSGTQETQYF. V is TRBV7-9 and J is TRBJ2-5, with TRBD2 matching 7 bases. The junction had 7 bases not matched to a gene; V was cut back by 5 bases and J by 1 base. This CDR3 has 15 amino acids. Per germline, CDR1 SEHNR and CDR2 FQNEAQ (reference sequence).

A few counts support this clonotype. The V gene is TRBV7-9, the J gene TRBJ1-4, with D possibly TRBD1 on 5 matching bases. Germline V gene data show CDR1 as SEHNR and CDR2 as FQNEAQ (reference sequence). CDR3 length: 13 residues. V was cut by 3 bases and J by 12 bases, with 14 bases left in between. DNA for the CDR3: TGTGCCAGCAGCTTCTCTTCGGACACCGAACTGTTTTTT. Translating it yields CASSFSSDTELFF.

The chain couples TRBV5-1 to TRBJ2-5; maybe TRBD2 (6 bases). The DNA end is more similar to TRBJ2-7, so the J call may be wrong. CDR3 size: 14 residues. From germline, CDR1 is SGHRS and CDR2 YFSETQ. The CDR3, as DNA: TGCGCCAGCAGCCCAGCCAGGGAGGACTACGAGCAGTACTTC. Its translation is CASSPAREDYEQYF.

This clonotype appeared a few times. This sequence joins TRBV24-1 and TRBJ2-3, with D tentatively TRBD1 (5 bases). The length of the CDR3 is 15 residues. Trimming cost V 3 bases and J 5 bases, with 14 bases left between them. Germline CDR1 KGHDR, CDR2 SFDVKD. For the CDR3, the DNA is TGTGCCACCAGTGATCAGGGCAGGGTGGAAGATACGCAGTATTTT. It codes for CATSDQGRVEDTQYF.

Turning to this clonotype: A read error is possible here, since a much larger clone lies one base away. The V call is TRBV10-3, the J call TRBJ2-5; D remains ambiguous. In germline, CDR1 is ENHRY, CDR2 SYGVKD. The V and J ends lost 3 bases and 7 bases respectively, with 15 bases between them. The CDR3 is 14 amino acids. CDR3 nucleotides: TGTGCCATCAGTGATGACCCTTCTAAGAGGACCCAGTACTTC. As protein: CAISDDPSKRTQYF.

For the CDR3, the DNA is TGTGCCAGCAGTACGGGGCGGGAGGGGTACGAGCAGTACTTC. Translated: CASSTGREGYEQYF. This rearrangement joins TRBV27 to TRBJ2-7; TRBD2 agrees at 9 bases. Germline V gene sequence: CDR1 MNHEY, CDR2 SMNVEV (reference sequence). The CDR3 has 14 residues. The ends lost 5 bases at V and 4 bases at J; junction bases unmatched: 6.

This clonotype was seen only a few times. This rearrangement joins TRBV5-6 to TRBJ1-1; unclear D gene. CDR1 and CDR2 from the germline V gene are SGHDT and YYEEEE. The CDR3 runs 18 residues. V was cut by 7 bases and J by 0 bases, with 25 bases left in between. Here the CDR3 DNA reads TGTGCCAGCCGCCTAGGTTACGGTTCGGTGTTGATGAACACTGAAGCTTTCTTT. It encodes CASRLGYGSVLMNTEAFF. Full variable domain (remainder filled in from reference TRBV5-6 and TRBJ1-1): DAGVTQSPTHLIKTRGQQVTLRCSPKSGHDTVSWYQQALGQGPQFIFQYYEEEERQRGNFPDRFSGHQFPNYSSELNVNALLLGDSALYLCASRLGYGSVLMNTEAFFGQGTRLTVV.

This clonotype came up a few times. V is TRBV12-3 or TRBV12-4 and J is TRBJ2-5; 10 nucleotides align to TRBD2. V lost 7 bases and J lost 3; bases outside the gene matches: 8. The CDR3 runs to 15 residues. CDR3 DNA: TGTGCCAGCACAATCTTAGCGGGGGGTGAAGAGACCCAGTACTTC. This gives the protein CASTILAGGEETQYF.

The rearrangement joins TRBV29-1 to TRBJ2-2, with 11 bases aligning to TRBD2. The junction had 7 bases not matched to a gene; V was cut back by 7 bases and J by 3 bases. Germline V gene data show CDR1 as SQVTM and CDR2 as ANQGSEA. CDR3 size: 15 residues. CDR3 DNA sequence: TGCAGCGCTCGAACTAGCGGGAGCGACACCGGGGAGCTGTTTTTT. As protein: CSARTSGSDTGELFF.

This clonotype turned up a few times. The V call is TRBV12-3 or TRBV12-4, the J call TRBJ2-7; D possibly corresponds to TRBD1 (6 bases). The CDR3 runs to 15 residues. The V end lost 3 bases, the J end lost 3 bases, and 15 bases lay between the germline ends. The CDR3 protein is CASSFGTRIFYEQYF. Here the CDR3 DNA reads TGTGCCAGCAGTTTCGGGACACGTATCTTCTACGAGCAGTACTTC.

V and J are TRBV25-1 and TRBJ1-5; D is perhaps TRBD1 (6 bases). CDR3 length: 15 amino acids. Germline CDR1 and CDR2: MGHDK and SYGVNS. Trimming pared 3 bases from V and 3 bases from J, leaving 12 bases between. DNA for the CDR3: TGTGCCAGCAGTGACGGGGGCATCTTCAATCAGCCCCAGCATTTT. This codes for CASSDGGIFNQPQHF.

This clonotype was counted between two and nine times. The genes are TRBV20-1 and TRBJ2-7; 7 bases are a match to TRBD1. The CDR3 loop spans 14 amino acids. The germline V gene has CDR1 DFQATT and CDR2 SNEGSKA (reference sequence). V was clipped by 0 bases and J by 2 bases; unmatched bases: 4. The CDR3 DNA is TGCAGTGCTAGAGAACCGGGACAGACCTACGAGCAGTACTTC. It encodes CSAREPGQTYEQYF.

Here the CDR3 reads CASSLIGSPYMNTEAFF. The CDR3 DNA is TGCGCCAGCAGCTTGATCGGCAGCCCCTACATGAACACTGAAGCTTTCTTT. The chain uses TRBV5-1 and TRBJ1-1; D not certain. Trimming removed 1 base from V and 0 bases from J, with 16 bases in between. Looked up from germline, CDR1 is SGHRS and CDR2 is YFSETQ. The CDR3 is made up of 17 amino acids.

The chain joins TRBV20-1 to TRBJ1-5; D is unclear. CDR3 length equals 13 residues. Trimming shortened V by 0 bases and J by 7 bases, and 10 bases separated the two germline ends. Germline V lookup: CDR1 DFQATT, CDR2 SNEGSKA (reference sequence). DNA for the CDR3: TGCAGTGCTAGAGATCTGGGAGGACAGCCCCAGCATTTT. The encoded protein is CSARDLGGQPQHF.